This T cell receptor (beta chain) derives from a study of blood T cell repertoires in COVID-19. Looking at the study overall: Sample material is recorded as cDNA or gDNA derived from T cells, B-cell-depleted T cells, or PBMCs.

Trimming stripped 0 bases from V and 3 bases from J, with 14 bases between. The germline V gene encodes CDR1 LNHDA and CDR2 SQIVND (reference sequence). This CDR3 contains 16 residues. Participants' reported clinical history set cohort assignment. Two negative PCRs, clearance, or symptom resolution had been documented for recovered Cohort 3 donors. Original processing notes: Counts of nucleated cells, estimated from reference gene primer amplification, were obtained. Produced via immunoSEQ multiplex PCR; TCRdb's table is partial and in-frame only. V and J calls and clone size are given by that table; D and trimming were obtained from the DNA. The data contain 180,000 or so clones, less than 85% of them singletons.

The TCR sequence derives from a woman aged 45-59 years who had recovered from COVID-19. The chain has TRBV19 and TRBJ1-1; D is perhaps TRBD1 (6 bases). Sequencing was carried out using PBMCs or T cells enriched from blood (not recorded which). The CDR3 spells CASSIDLAGADTEAFF. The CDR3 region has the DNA TGTGCCAGTAGTATAGATCTAGCGGGGGCGGACACTGAAGCTTTCTTT.